This T cell receptor beta chain is drawn from a study of blood T cell repertoires in COVID-19. Sequencing used immunoSEQ multiplex PCR; TCRdb keeps in-frame clones, though not all of them. Found here are under 250,000 clones, 84% of them singletons; the top ten hold 1.5%. The ends lost 2 bases at V and 9 bases at J; junction bases unmatched: 7. This CDR3 spans 16 amino acids. Germline lookup yields CDR1 SGDLS and CDR2 YYNGEE. The genes are TRBV9 and TRBJ2-1; 14 bases agree with TRBD2. The sequence derives from a woman in her 40s who had recovered from COVID-19. Sequencing input: peripheral blood. The CDR3 bases are TGTGCCAGCAGCGTCGGGACTAGCGGGGGTTTTTTTGAGCAGTTCTTC. Translated, it gives CASSVGTSGGFFEQFF.